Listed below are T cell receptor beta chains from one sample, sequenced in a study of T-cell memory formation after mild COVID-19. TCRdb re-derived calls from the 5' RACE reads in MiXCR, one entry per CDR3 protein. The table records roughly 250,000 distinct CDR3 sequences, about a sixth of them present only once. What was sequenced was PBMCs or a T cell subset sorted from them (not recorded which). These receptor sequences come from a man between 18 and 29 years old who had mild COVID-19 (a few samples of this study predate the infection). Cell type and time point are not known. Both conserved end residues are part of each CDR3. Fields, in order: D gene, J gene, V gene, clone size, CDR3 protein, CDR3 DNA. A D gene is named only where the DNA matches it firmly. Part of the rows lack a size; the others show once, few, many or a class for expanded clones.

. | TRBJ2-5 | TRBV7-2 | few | CASSLGSLSPETQYF | TGTGCCAGCAGCTTAGGGTCCCTTAGCCCGGAGACCCAGTACTTC
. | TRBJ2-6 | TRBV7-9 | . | CASSNRVDSGANVLTF | TGTGCCAGCAGCAACAGGGTTGACTCTGGGGCCAACGTCCTGACTTTC
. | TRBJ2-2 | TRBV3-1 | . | CASSQDNGNTGELFF | TGTGCCAGCAGCCAAGACAATGGGAACACCGGGGAGCTGTTTTTT
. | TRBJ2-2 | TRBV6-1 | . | CASSEPVVTGELFF | TGTGCCAGCAGTGAACCTGTGGTCACCGGGGAGCTGTTTTTT
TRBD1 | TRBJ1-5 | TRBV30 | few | CAWSYGQGDQPQHF | TGTGCCTGGAGCTACGGACAGGGTGATCAGCCCCAGCATTTT
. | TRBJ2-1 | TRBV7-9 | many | CASSFVNEQFF | TGTGCCAGCAGCTTTGTTAATGAGCAGTTCTTC
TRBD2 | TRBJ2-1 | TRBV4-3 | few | CASSQGSPSGGYNEQFF | TGCGCCAGCAGCCAGGGATCACCTAGCGGAGGCTACAATGAGCAGTTCTTC
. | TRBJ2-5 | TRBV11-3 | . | CASSLGRDQRETQYF | TGTGCCAGCAGCCTAGGACGGGACCAGAGGGAGACCCAGTACTTC
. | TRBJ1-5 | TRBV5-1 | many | CASSLDGVNQPQHF | TGCGCCAGCAGCTTGGACGGGGTCAATCAGCCCCAGCATTTT
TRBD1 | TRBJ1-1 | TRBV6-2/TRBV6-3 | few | CASREGQGMDTEAFF | TGTGCCAGCAGAGAGGGACAGGGGATGGACACTGAAGCTTTCTTT
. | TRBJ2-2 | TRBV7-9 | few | CASSLVRSFDGELFF | TGTGCCAGCAGCTTAGTCCGCTCGTTCGACGGGGAGCTGTTTTTT
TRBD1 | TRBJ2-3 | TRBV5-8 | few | CASDRASTDTQYF | TGTGCCAGCGACAGGGCAAGCACAGATACGCAGTATTTT
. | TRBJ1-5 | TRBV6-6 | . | CASTRGGGRQPQHF | TGTGCCAGCACCCGGGGGGGGGGGCGTCAGCCCCAGCATTTT
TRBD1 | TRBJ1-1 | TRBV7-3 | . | CASSPQGAYTEAFF | TGTGCCAGCAGCCCACAGGGGGCGTACACTGAAGCTTTCTTT
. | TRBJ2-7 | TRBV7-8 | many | CASSLGPLYEQYF | TGTGCCAGCAGCTTAGGGCCCCTATACGAGCAGTACTTC
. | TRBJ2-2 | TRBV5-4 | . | CASSLEGLWNTGELFF | TGTGCCAGCAGCTTGGAAGGCTTGTGGAACACCGGGGAGCTGTTTTTT
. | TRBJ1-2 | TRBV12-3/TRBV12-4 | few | CASSLANPGERGYTF | TGTGCCAGCAGTTTAGCGAATCCAGGGGAAAGGGGCTACACCTTC
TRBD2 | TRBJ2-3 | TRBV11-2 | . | CASSFLAGGLTDTQYF | TGTGCCAGCAGCTTCCTAGCGGGGGGGCTCACAGATACGCAGTATTTT
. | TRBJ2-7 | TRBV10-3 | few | CAINGGPSYEQYF | TGTGCCATCAACGGGGGACCTTCCTACGAGCAGTACTTC
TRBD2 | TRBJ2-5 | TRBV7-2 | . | CASSFGLAGVPGQETQYF | TGTGCCAGCAGCTTCGGACTAGCGGGGGTCCCGGGGCAAGAGACCCAGTACTTC
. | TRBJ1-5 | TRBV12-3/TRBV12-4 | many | CASSLGGRTNQPQHF | TGTGCCAGCAGTTTAGGAGGTCGGACAAATCAGCCCCAGCATTTT
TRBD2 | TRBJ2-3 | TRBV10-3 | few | CAIRELAGASDTQYF | TGTGCCATCAGGGAACTAGCGGGGGCTAGCGATACGCAGTATTTT
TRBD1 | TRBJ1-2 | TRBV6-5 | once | CASSLDRGHGYTF | TGTGCCAGCAGCCTGGACAGGGGCCATGGCTACACCTTC
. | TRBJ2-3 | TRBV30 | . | CAWELSTDTQYF | TGTGCCTGGGAGTTGAGCACAGATACGCAGTATTTT
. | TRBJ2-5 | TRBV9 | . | CASSVRDIARETQYF | TGTGCCAGCAGCGTCCGGGACATAGCTAGGGAGACCCAGTACTTC
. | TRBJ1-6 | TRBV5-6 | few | CASSVDYSPLHF | TGTGCCAGCAGCGTTGACTATTCACCCCTCCACTTT
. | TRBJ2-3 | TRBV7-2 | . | CASSLEGGFSSTDTQYF | TGTGCCAGCAGCTTAGAGGGGGGATTTTCTAGCACAGATACGCAGTATTTT